Following are 13 T cell receptor beta chains from one sample sequenced in a study of T cells after yellow fever vaccination. TCRdb redid the calling of the 5' RACE reads with MiXCR, one entry per CDR3 protein. This table holds around 250,000 distinct CDR3 sequences, about 7% found once. Sequenced here: CD4+ T cells sorted from PBMCs, sampled 15 days after the yellow fever booster vaccination. These receptors all come from a man younger than 45 who received the YFV17D yellow fever vaccine.

This clonotype was counted ten times or more. The chain uses TRBV10-1 and TRBJ1-1, with TRBD1 matching 7 bases. The length of the CDR3 is 14 residues. V lost 8 bases, J lost 3 bases, and 9 bases stayed unmatched. The germline CDR1 and CDR2 sequences are WNHNN and SYGVQD (reference sequence). CDR3 protein: CASSLTGRDTEAFF. The DNA for the CDR3 is TGCGCCAGCTCCTTGACAGGGAGGGACACTGAAGCTTTCTTT.

Ten or more counts support this clonotype. V is TRBV7-2 and J is TRBJ2-5; 8 positions agree with TRBD2. Germline-derived CDR1 and CDR2 are SGHTA and FQGNSA. V lost 4 bases, J lost 5 bases, and 3 bases stayed unmatched. The CDR3 is 13 residues long. CDR3 DNA: TGTGCCAGCAGCTCCGGGAGGGCGGAGACCCAGTACTTC. Its protein product is CASSSGRAETQYF.

The rearrangement uses TRBV20-1 and TRBJ2-7; TRBD2 matches 7 bases. Germline trimming cut 0 bases from V and 3 bases from J; bases unmatched to any gene: 8. The germline CDR1 and CDR2 sequences are DFQATT and SNEGSKA (reference sequence). The CDR3 runs 15 residues. This CDR3 reads CSAREMRGSIYEQYF. CDR3 sequence (DNA): TGCAGTGCTAGAGAGATGCGCGGGAGCATCTACGAGCAGTACTTC.

The V call is TRBV12-3 or TRBV12-4, the J call TRBJ1-2, with D maybe TRBD1 (5 bases). This CDR3 is 14 amino acids long. Trimming stripped 4 bases from V and 5 bases from J, with 14 bases between. CDR3 nucleotides: TGTGCCAGCAGTTCCCATGGGGGAGCGTATGGCTACACCTTC. Translating gives CASSSHGGAYGYTF.

V usage is TRBV3-1 and J usage is TRBJ1-6; TRBD1 is a possible D gene (5 bases). Per germline, CDR1 LGHDT and CDR2 YNNKEL (reference sequence). The CDR3 spans 14 residues. Trimming removed 5 bases at V and 10 bases at J, with 15 bases between. The CDR3: CASSGTQKESPLHF. DNA for the CDR3: TGTGCCAGCAGCGGGACCCAGAAGGAGTCACCCCTCCACTTT.

Remarks on this clonotype: This may be a read error: a much more frequent sequence differs by one nucleotide. The chain links TRBV12-3 or TRBV12-4 to TRBJ1-2; D is undetermined. This CDR3 spans 12 amino acids. CDR3 coding DNA: TGTGCCAGCAGTTTAGCAGACTATGGCTACATCTTC. Protein sequence: CASSLADYGYIF.

The gene calls are TRBV5-1 and TRBJ2-2; 7 bases line up with TRBD1. Germline V gene data show CDR1 as SGHRS and CDR2 as YFSETQ. This CDR3 is 17 amino acids long. V lost 0 bases and J lost 3; bases outside the gene matches: 8. CDR3 region: CASSLEKRQGYTGELFF. Written as DNA, the CDR3 is TGCGCCAGCAGCTTGGAGAAGAGACAGGGCTACACCGGGGAGCTGTTTTTT.

This clonotype showed up many times. J is TRBJ2-1 and V is TRBV29-1, with 8 bases fitting TRBD1. The CDR3 is 12 amino acids. Germline CDR1 SQVTM, CDR2 ANQGSEA. J lost 10 bases, V lost 1 base, and 3 bases had no gene match. This chain's CDR3 is CSVEGTGREQFF. The CDR3 DNA reads as TGCAGCGTTGAAGGGACAGGGAGGGAGCAGTTCTTC.

This clonotype has ten or more counts. This sequence joins TRBV12-3 or TRBV12-4 and TRBJ1-1; D is undetermined. Trimming took off 3 bases at V and 8 bases at J, with 10 bases between the two ends. This CDR3 has 12 residues. CDR3 in amino acids: CASSFRQAEAFF. CDR3 DNA: TGTGCCAGCAGTTTTAGGCAGGCAGAAGCTTTCTTT.

This clonotype came up many times. The chain couples TRBV29-1 to TRBJ2-4, with TRBD1 as a possible D gene (5 bases). CDR1 and CDR2 (germline): SQVTM, ANQGSEA. The V gene lost 7 bases and the J gene lost 0 bases, with 22 bases spanning the gap. The CDR3 is 17 amino acids. CDR3: CSATSQGTTIAKNIQYF. The CDR3 DNA reads TGCAGCGCCACCTCCCAGGGAACAACAATAGCCAAAAACATTCAGTACTTC.

This clonotype was seen many times. The chain couples TRBV5-1 to TRBJ2-7, with D perhaps matching TRBD2 (5 bases). The CDR3 is 13 amino acids. The germline V gene has CDR1 SGHRS and CDR2 YFSETQ. V shed 4 bases and J shed 1 base, with 9 bases lying between them. CDR3 loop: CASSADWSYEQYF. For the CDR3, the DNA is TGCGCCAGCAGCGCGGACTGGTCCTACGAGCAGTACTTC.

This clonotype showed up many times. The chain is built from TRBV6-2 or TRBV6-3 and TRBJ2-1; 10 bases match TRBD2. Germline lookup yields CDR1 MNHEY and CDR2 SVGEGT. With 7 bases clipped from V and 1 base from J, the junction kept 10 bases outside the gene matches. The CDR3 has 17 residues. CDR3: CASTSGRGGRSYNEQFF. The DNA of the CDR3 is TGTGCCAGCACTAGCGGGAGAGGGGGCCGATCCTACAATGAGCAGTTCTTC.

The chain combines TRBV20-1 with TRBJ2-5; 7 bases are a match to TRBD2. The CDR3 length is 15 residues. V shed 3 bases and J 4 bases; nucleotides not matched to a gene: 11. The germline gives CDR1 DFQATT, CDR2 SNEGSKA (reference sequence). The CDR3 spells CSASRGTGGSETQYF. In DNA form, the CDR3 reads TGCAGTGCTAGTCGAGGGACGGGGGGTTCAGAGACCCAGTACTTC.